The entry below gives a single TCR beta chain sequence along with its context. Here immunoSEQ multiplex PCR was the method, and the copy in TCRdb shows in-frame clones only, minus some. The table records fewer than 90,000 clones, approximately 96% of them present only once. The data originate from a study of technical replicates of blood from several donors. The CDR3 is 13 residues long. Unmatched junction bases numbered 4, after V lost 6 bases and J lost 3 bases. Germline V gene sequence: CDR1 LNHDA, CDR2 SQIVND (reference sequence). The clonotype was recovered from a human donor in good health. V usage is TRBV19 and J usage is TRBJ1-1, with 7 bases lining up with TRBD1. The specimen sequenced was T cells isolated from PBMCs. This CDR3 reads CASSPDRDTEAFF. The CDR3 region has the DNA TGTGCCAGTAGCCCCGACAGGGACACTGAAGCTTTCTTT. Looking up the rest from reference TRBV19 and TRBJ1-1 gives the full variable domain: DGGITQSPKYLFRKEGQNVTLSCEQNLNHDAMYWYRQDPGQGLRLIYYSQIVNDFQKGDIAEGYSVSREKKESFPLTVTSAQKNPTAFYLCASSPDRDTEAFFGQGTRLTVV.